These T cell receptor beta chains were read from a single sample in a study of T cell changes during pregnancy in multiple sclerosis. The table came from immunoSEQ multiplex PCR; TCRdb's copy has only in-frame clones and leaves some out. The sample gives over 70,000 clones, over 90% of which show up once; about 0.8% is in the top ten. Specimen: peripheral blood, collected in the third trimester of pregnancy. The receptor source for this set is a female donor with multiple sclerosis, enrolled in a pregnancy study. Each CDR3 is given without its conserved first and last residue. Some rows have no size entry. The others give once, few or many, or a class for an expanded clone.

V	size	J	length	CDR3
TRBV20-1	.	TRBJ1-2	9	SAEGSYGYT
TRBV7-3	.	TRBJ1-5	15	ASSLTLRGGGNQPQH
TRBV18	.	TRBJ2-2	15	ASSPVGATSNTGELF
TRBV4-1	.	TRBJ1-2	12	ASSQDGLNYGYT
TRBV4-1	.	TRBJ2-1	14	ASSQELRVPYNEQF
TRBV2	.	TRBJ2-1	12	ASSEWTGSNEQF
TRBV6-6	.	TRBJ2-2	14	ASSYRWQGDTGELF
TRBV2	.	TRBJ1-5	14	ASSNKRLFGNQPQH
TRBV27	.	TRBJ2-1	14	ASSLSGQGGFNEQF
TRBV5-6	.	TRBJ2-2	13	ASSPLQGASGELF
TRBV25-1	.	TRBJ1-1	11	ASSEQGPTEAF
TRBV7-2	.	TRBJ1-2	13	ASSLDRGWPGGYT
TRBV2	.	TRBJ2-1	10	GCGRAYNEQF
TRBV27	.	TRBJ2-7	12	ASSPGTGGNEQY
TRBV30	.	TRBJ2-2	9	AFNRAGELF
TRBV28	.	TRBJ2-5	14	ASSLSAPGQQETQY
TRBV7-6	.	TRBJ1-1	11	ASSKRGNTEAF
TRBV29-1	.	TRBJ2-7	11	SVEGGQGNEQY
TRBV6-5	.	TRBJ1-1	11	ASSYGPLSEAF
TRBV30	.	TRBJ2-3	11	AHVAGATDTQY
TRBV19	.	TRBJ2-1	14	ASSPRTSGRLNEQF
TRBV19	.	TRBJ2-2	11	ASRTGATGELF
TRBV19	.	TRBJ2-7	11	ASGLGVSYEQY
TRBV5-1	.	TRBJ2-7	14	ASSTEGAIPSYEQY
TRBV28	.	TRBJ1-4	13	ASSNRGPGNEKLF
TRBV5-6	.	TRBJ2-7	13	ASSFKGQGFFEQY
TRBV4-3	once	TRBJ2-7	13	ASSPGLAGVYEQY
TRBV16	.	TRBJ2-7	12	ASSQSAGEYEQY
TRBV9	.	TRBJ2-3	15	ASSRGLAGDFTDTQY
TRBV14	.	TRBJ2-1	11	ASSQVGGGRKF
TRBV15	.	TRBJ2-2	14	ATSRERLTAAGELF
TRBV6-1	.	TRBJ2-7	14	ASSGLGLAGIYEQY
TRBV6-1	.	TRBJ1-3	13	ASSEVGQGRSTIY
TRBV2	.	TRBJ1-1	13	ASSTRQAKNTEAF
TRBV7-2	.	TRBJ2-2	13	ASSFEAGGRGELF
TRBV6-6	.	TRBJ2-3	14	ASRPPSGSFTDTQY
TRBV5-6	.	TRBJ1-2	10	ASSFWDWGYT
TRBV19	.	TRBJ2-1	14	ASSEYVRTANNEQF
TRBV27	.	TRBJ1-5	12	ASGFVGLGQPQH
TRBV9	.	TRBJ2-1	12	ASSPGGGRNEQF
TRBV28	.	TRBJ1-1	12	ASSPPQGDTEAF
TRBV7-2	.	TRBJ2-1	13	ASSFRLAGWNEQF
TRBV27	.	TRBJ1-1	14	ASSRLLQGGNTEAF